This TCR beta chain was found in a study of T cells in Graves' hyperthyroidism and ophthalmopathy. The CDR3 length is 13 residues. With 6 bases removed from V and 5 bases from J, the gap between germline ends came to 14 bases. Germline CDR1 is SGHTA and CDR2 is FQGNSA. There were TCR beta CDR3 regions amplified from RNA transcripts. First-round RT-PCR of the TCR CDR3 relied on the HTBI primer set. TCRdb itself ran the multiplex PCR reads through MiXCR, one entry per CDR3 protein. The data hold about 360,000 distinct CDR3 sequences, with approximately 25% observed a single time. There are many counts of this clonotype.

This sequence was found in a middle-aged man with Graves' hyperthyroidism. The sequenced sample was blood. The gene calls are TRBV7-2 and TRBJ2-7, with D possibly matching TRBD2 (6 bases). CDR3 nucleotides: TGTGCCAGCAGTTCCGGGACTTTCGACGAGCAGTACTTC. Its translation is CASSSGTFDEQYF.